This T cell receptor (beta chain) was sequenced for a study of blood T cell repertoires in COVID-19. In the study overall: Samples of COVID-19 (acute and convalescent) were obtained from the United States, Italy and Spain. Sources were T cells, B-cell-depleted T cells, or PBMCs; the material itself was cDNA or gDNA.

CDR1 and CDR2 (germline): MNHEY, SVGEGT. The trim removed 6 bases at V and 5 bases at J, leaving 8 bases unmatched. The CDR3 is 14 residues long. Original processing methods: Reference gene primer amplification gave estimated nucleated cell counts. Only in-frame clones appear in the TCRdb table, and some are missing; sequencing was by immunoSEQ multiplex PCR. Clone size and the V and J calls come from that table; the DNA yielded D and trimming. The table records about 340,000 clones, 90% to 95% of them present only once. The rearrangement links TRBV6-2 or TRBV6-3 to TRBJ1-2, with 8 bases fitting TRBD1. The sample consisted of peripheral blood. This clonotype was sampled from a woman between 18 and 29 years old who had recovered from COVID-19. This CDR3 reads CASSPRTGRYGYTF. The CDR3 bases are TGTGCCAGCAGCCCGCGGACAGGGAGATATGGCTACACCTTC.